Given below is one T cell receptor beta chain in context. Generated by immunoSEQ multiplex PCR, the TCRdb table keeps only in-frame clones and is missing some. The data show around 9,100 clones, with 59% seen just once and around 43% held by the top ten. The sample is drawn from a study of sequential checkpoint blockade in melanoma. V lost 0 bases to trimming and J lost 4 bases, with 18 bases between them. Germline CDR1 and CDR2: LGHNA and YSLEER. The CDR3 is made up of 18 amino acids. Regarding treatment: randomized to nivolumab then ipilimumab (arm A) or the reverse (arm B). The clonotype originates from a human donor with melanoma. The chain uses TRBV4-3 and TRBJ2-2, with D maybe TRBD2 (6 bases). The sample in question was CD8+ T cells sorted from blood (inferred from file names), obtained from a patient given nivolumab and ipilimumab in sequence. Written as DNA, the CDR3 is TGCGCCAGCAGCCAAGATGGGCTGGAGACTAGAGGCACCGGGGAGCTGTTTTTT. Amino acids: CASSQDGLETRGTGELFF.